The T cell receptor (beta chain) described here comes from a study of T cell therapy after organ transplantation. Study details: Blood for the short-term post-therapy sample came 4 to 8 weeks after therapy. Study results and limitations: Low CD8+ T cell yield possibly reduced coverage, hiding nonresponder expansions.

The germline CDR1 and CDR2 sequences are MDHEN and SYDVKM. V dropped 3 bases and J dropped 4 bases, with 16 bases sitting between them. This CDR3 region has 15 residues. Clones were sequenced by immunoSEQ multiplex PCR, and TCRdb holds only the in-frame ones, with some missing. The table includes about 4,800 clones, 65% to 70% detected once. Concerning this clone itself: What it binds is not known.

Indicated time point: 4-8 weeks after completion of therapy. The chain has TRBV28 and TRBJ2-7; D tentatively reads TRBD1 or TRBD2 (6 bases each). This specimen consisted of CD8+ T cells from blood, obtained after autologous CMV-specific T cell therapy. The source is a human patient who had received a solid organ transplant and had CMV disease. Part of the T cell pool may stem from the graft donor. The chain's CDR3 is CASSLGGTIGYEQYF. CDR3 nucleotide sequence: TGTGCCAGCAGTTTGGGCGGGACAATAGGGTACGAGCAGTACTTC.